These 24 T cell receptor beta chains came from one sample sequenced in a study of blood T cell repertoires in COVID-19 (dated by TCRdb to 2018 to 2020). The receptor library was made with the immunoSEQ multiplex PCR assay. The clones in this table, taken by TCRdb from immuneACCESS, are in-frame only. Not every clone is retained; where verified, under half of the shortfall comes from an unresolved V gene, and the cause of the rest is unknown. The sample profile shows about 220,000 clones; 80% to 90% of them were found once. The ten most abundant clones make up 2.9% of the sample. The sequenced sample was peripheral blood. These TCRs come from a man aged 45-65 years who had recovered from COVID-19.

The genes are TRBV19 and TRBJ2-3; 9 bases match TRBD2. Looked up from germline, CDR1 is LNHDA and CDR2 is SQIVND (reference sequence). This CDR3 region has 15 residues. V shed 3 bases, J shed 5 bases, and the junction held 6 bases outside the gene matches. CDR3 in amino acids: CASSIWREGIDTQYF. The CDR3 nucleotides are TGTGCCAGTAGTATCTGGCGGGAGGGGATAGATACGCAGTATTTT.

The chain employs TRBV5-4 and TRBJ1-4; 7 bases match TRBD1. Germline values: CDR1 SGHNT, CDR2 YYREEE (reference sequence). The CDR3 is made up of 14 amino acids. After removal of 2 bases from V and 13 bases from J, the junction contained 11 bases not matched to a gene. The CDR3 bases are TGTGCCAGCAGCTTCACAGGGGCTCTAAGTCCACTGTTTTTT. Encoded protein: CASSFTGALSPLFF. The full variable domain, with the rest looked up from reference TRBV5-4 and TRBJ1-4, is ETGVTQSPTHLIKTRGQQVTLRCSSQSGHNTVSWYQQALGQGPQFIFQYYREEENGRGNFPPRFSGLQFPNYSSELNVNALELDDSALYLCASSFTGALSPLFFGSGTQLSVL.

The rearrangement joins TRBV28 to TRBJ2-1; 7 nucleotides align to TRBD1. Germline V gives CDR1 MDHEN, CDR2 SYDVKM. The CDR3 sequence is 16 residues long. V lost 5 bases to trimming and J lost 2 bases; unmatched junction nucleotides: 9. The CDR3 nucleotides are TGTGCCAGCAGTGCCCCGACAGGGTCGGCCTACAATGAGCAGTTCTTC. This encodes CASSAPTGSAYNEQFF.

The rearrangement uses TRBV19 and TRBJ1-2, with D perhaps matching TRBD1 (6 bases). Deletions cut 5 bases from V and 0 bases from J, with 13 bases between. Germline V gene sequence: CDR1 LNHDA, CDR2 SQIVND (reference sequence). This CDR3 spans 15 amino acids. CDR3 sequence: CASSSGQTPNYGYTF. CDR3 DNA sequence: TGTGCCAGTAGTTCGGGACAAACTCCTAACTATGGCTACACCTTC. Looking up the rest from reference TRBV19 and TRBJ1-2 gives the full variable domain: DGGITQSPKYLFRKEGQNVTLSCEQNLNHDAMYWYRQDPGQGLRLIYYSQIVNDFQKGDIAEGYSVSREKKESFPLTVTSAQKNPTAFYLCASSSGQTPNYGYTFGSGTRLTVV.

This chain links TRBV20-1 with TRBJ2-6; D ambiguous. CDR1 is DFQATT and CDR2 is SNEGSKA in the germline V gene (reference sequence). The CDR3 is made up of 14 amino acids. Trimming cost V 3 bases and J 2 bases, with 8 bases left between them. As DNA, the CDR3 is TGCAGTGCTAGTTCCCTTCCTGGGGCCAACGTCCTGACTTTC. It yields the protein CSASSLPGANVLTF.

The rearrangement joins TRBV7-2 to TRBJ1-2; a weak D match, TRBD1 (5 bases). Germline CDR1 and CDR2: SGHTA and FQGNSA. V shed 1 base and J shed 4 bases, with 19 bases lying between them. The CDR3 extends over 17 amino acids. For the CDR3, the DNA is TGTGCCAGCAGCTTAGTCTTTTTGGGACTCAAGACCTATGGCTACACCTTC. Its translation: CASSLVFLGLKTYGYTF.

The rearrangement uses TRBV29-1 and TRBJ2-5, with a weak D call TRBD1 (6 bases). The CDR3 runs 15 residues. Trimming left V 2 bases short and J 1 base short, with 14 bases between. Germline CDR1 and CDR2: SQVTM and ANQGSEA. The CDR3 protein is CSVERAGVAQETQYF. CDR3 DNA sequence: TGCAGCGTTGAAAGGGCAGGGGTAGCCCAAGAGACCCAGTACTTC.

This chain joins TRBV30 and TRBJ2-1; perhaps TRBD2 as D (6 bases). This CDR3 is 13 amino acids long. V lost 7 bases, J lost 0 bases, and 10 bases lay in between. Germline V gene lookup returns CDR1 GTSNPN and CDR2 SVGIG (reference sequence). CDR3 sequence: CASGSNSYNEQFF. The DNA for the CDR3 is TGTGCCTCCGGGAGTAACTCCTACAATGAGCAGTTCTTC.

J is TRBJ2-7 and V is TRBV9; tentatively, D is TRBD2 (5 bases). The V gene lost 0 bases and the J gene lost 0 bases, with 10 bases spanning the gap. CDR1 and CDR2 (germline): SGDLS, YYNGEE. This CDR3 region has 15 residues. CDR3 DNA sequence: TGTGCCAGCAGCGTAGCCGGGGTTAGCTCCTACGAGCAGTACTTC. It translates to CASSVAGVSSYEQYF.

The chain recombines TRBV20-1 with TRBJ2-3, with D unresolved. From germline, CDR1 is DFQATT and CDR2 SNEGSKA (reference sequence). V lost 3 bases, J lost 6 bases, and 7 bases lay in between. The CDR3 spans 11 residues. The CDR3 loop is CSASSGDTQYF. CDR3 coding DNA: TGCAGTGCTAGCTCCGGGGATACGCAGTATTTT.

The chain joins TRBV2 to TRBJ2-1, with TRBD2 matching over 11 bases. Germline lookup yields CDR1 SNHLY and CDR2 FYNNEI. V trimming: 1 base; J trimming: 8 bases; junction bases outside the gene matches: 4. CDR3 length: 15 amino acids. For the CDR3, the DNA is TGTGCCAGCAGTGAAGAACTAGCGGGAGTATATGAGCAGTTCTTC. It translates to CASSEELAGVYEQFF.

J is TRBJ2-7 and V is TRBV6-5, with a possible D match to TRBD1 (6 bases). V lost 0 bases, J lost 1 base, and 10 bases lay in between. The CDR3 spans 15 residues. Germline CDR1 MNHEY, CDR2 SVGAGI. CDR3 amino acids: CASSYSQGRSYEQYF. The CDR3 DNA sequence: TGTGCCAGCAGTTACTCCCAGGGGCGGTCCTACGAGCAGTACTTC.

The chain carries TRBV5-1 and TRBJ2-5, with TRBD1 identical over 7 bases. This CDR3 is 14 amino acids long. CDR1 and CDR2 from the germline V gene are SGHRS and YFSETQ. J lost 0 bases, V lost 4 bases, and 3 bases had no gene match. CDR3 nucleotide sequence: TGCGCCAGCAGCAAGGGACAGCACCAAGAGACCCAGTACTTC. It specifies CASSKGQHQETQYF.

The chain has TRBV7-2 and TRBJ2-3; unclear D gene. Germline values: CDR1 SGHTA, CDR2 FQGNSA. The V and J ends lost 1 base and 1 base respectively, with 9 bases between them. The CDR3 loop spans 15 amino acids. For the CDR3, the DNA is TGTGCCAGCAGCTTAGGGTACAGCCGCACAGATACGCAGTATTTT. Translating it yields CASSLGYSRTDTQYF.

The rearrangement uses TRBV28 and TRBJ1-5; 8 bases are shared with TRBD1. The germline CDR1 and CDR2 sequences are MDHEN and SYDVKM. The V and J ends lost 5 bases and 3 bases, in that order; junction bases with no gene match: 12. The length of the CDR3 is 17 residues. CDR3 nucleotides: TGTGCCAGCAGTCTTCCAGGGGGCGCTGAGGACAATCAGCCCCAGCATTTT. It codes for CASSLPGGAEDNQPQHF.

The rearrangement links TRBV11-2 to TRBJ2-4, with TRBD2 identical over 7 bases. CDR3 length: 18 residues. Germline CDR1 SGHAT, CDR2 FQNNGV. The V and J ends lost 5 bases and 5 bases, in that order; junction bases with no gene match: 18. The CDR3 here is CASSAPLTSSGVQNIQYF. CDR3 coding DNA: TGTGCCAGCAGCGCACCCCTGACTAGCTCCGGAGTACAAAACATTCAGTACTTC.

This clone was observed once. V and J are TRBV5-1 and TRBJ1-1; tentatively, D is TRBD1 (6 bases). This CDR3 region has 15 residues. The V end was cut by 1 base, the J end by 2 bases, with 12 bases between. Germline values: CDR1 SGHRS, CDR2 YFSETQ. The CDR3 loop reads CASSLSRTANTEAFF. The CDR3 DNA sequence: TGCGCCAGCAGCTTGTCCCGGACAGCCAACACTGAAGCTTTCTTT.

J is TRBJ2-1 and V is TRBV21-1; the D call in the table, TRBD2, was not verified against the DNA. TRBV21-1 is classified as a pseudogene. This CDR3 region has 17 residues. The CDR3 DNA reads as TGTGCCAGCAGCAAATGGTGCGGGGCCCCCTCCTACAATGAGCAGTTCTTC. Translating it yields CASSKWCGAPSYNEQFF.

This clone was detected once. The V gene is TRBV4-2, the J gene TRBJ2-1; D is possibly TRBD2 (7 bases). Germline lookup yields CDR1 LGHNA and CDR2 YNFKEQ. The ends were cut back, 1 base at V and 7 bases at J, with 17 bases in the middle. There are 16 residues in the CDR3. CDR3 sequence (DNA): TGTGCCAGCAGCCAAGTGGGGGGGCCTAAGGCGAATGAGCAGTTCTTC. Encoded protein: CASSQVGGPKANEQFF.

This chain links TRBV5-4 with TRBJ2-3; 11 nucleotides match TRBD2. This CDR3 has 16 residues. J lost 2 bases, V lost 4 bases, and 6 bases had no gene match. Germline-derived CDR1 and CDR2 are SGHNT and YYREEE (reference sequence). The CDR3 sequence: CASSLIAGGVTDTQYF. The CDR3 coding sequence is TGTGCCAGCAGCCTAATAGCGGGAGGGGTCACAGATACGCAGTATTTT. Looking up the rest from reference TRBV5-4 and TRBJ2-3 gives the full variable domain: ETGVTQSPTHLIKTRGQQVTLRCSSQSGHNTVSWYQQALGQGPQFIFQYYREEENGRGNFPPRFSGLQFPNYSSELNVNALELDDSALYLCASSLIAGGVTDTQYFGPGTRLTVL.

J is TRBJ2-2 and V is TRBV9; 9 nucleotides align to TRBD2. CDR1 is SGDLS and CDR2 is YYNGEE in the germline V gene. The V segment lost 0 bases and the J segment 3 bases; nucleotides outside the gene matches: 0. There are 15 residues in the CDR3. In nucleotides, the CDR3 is TGTGCCAGCAGCGTAGGCGGGGGGGACACCGGGGAGCTGTTTTTT. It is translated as CASSVGGGDTGELFF.

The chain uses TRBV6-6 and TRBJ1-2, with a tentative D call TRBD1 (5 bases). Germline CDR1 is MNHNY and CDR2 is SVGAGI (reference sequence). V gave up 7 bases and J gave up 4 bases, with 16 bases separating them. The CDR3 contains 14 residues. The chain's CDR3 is CASTLRDWVYGYTF. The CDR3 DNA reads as TGTGCCAGCACCCTCCGGGACTGGGTCTATGGCTACACCTTC.

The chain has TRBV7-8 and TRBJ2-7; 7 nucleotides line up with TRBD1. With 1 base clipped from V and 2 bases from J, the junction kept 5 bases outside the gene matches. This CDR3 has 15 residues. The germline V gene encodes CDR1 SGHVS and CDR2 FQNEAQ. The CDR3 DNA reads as TGTGCCAGCAGCTTAGTCTCAGGGGGACCCTACGAGCAGTACTTC. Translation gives CASSLVSGGPYEQYF.

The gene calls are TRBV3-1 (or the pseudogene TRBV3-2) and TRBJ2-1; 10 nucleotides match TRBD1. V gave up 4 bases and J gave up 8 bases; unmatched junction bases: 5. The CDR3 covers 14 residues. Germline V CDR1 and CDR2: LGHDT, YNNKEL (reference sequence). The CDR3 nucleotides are TGTGCCAGCAGCCGACTGACAGGGGGCCATGAGCAGTTCTTC. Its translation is CASSRLTGGHEQFF.